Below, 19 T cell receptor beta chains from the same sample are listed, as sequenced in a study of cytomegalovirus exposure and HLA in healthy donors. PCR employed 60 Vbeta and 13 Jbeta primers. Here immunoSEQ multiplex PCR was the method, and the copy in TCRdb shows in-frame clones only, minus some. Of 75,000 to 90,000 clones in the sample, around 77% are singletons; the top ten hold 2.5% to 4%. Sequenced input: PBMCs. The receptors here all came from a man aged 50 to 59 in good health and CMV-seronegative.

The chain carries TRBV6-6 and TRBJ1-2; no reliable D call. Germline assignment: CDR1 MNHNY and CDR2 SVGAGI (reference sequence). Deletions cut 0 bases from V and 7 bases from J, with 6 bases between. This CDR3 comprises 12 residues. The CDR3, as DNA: TGTGCCAGCAGTTACTCGAGGGTTGGCTACACCTTC. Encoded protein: CASSYSRVGYTF.

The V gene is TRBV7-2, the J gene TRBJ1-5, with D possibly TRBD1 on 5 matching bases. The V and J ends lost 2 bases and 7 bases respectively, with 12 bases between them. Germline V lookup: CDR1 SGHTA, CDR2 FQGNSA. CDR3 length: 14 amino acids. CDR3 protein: CASSLPGWGQPQHF. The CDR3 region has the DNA TGTGCCAGCAGCTTACCCGGTTGGGGCCAGCCCCAGCATTTT. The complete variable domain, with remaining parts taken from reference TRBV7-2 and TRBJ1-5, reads GAGVSQSPSNKVTEKGKDVELRCDPISGHTALYWYRQSLGQGLEFLIYFQGNSAPDKSGLPSDRFSAERTGGSVSTLTIQRTQQEDSAVYLCASSLPGWGQPQHFGDGTRLSIL.

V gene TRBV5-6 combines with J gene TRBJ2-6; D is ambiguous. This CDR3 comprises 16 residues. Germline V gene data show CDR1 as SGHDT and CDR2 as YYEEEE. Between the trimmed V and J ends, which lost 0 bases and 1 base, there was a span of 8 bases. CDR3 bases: TGTGCCAGCAGCTTGGAGGCGAGGTCTGGGGCCAACGTCCTGACTTTC. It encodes CASSLEARSGANVLTF.

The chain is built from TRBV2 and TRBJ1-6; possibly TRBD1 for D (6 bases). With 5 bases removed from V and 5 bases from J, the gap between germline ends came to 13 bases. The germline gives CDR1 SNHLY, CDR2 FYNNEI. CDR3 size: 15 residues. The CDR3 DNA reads TGTGCCAGCAGTAGAACAGGGTCACATAATTCACCCCTCCACTTT. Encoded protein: CASSRTGSHNSPLHF.

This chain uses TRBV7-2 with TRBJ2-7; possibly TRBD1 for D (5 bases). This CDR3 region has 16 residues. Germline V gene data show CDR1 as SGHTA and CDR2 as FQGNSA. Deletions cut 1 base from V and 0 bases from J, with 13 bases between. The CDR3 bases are TGTGCCAGCAGCTTAGTGGGGCTGGGAAGCTCCTACGAGCAGTACTTC. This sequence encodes CASSLVGLGSSYEQYF.

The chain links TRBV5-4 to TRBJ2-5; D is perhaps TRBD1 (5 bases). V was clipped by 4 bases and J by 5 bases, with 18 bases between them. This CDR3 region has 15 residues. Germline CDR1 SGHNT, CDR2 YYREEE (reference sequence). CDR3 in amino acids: CASSLKQALVETQYF. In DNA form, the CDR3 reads TGTGCCAGCAGCCTTAAACAGGCTCTGGTGGAGACCCAGTACTTC. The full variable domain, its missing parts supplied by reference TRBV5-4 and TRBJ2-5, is ETGVTQSPTHLIKTRGQQVTLRCSSQSGHNTVSWYQQALGQGPQFIFQYYREEENGRGNFPPRFSGLQFPNYSSELNVNALELDDSALYLCASSLKQALVETQYFGPGTRLLVL.

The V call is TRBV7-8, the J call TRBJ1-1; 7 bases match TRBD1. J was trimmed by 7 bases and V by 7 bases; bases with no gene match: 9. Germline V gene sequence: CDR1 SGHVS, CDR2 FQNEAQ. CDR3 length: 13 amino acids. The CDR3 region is CASMYQGVGEAFF. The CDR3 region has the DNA TGTGCCAGCATGTACCAGGGGGTGGGTGAAGCTTTCTTT.

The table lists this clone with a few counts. The CDR3 loop is CASSQDGTGGYEQYF. As DNA, the CDR3 is TGCGCCAGCAGCCAAGATGGGACAGGGGGTTACGAGCAGTACTTC. The genes are TRBV4-1 and TRBJ2-7; 11 bases agree with TRBD1. This CDR3 has 15 residues. Trimming at V came to 0 bases and at J to 4 bases, leaving 2 bases not matched to a gene. In germline, CDR1 is MGHRA, CDR2 YSYEKL.

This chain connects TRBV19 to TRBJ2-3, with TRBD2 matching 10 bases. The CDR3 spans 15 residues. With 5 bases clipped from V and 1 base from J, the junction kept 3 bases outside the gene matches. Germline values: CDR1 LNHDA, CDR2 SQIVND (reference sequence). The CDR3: CASSGLAGGTDTQYF. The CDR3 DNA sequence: TGTGCCAGTAGTGGCCTAGCGGGGGGCACAGATACGCAGTATTTT.

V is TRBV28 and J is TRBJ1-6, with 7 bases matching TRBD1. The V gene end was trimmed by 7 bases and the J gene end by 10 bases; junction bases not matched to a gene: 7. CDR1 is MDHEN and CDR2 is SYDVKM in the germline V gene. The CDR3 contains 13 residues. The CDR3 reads CASKGARESPLHF. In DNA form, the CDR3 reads TGTGCCAGCAAGGGGGCCAGGGAGTCACCCCTCCACTTT.

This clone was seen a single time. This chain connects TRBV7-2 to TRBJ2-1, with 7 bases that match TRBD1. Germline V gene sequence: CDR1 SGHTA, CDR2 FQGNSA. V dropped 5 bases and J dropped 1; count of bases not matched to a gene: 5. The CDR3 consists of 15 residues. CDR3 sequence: CASSGGQSSYNEQFF. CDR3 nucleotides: TGTGCCAGCAGCGGGGGACAGTCATCCTACAATGAGCAGTTCTTC.

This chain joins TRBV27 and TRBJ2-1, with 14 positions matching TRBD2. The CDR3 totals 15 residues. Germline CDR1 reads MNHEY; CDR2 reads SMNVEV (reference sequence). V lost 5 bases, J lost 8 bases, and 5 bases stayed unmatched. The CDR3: CASSLTSGGGDEQFF. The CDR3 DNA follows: TGTGCCAGCAGTCTGACTAGCGGGGGGGGCGATGAGCAGTTCTTC.

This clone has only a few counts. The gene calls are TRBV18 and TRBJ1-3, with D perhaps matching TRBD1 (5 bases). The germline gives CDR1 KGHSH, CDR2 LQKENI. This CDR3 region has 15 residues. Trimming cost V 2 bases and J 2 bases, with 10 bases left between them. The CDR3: CASSPTGKPGNTIYF. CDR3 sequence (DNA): TGTGCCAGCTCACCAACAGGAAAACCTGGAAACACCATATATTTT.

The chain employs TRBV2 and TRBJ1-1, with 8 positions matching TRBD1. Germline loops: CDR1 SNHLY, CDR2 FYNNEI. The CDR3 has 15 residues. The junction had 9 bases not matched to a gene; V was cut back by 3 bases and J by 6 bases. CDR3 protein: CASSDARTGMAEAFF. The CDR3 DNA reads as TGTGCCAGCAGTGACGCAAGGACAGGGATGGCTGAAGCTTTCTTT.

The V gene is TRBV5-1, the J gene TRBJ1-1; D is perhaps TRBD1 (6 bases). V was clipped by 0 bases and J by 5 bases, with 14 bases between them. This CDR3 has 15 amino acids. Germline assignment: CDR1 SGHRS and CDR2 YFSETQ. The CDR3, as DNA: TGCGCCAGCAGCTTGGGGGGAGACAGGACTACTGAAGCTTTCTTT. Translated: CASSLGGDRTTEAFF.

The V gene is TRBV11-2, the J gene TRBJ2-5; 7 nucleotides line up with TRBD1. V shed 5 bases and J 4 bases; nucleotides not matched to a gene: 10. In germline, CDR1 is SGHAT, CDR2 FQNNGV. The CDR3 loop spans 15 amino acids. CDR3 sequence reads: CASSPLGTAGETQYF. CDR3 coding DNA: TGTGCCAGCAGCCCACTAGGGACAGCTGGAGAGACCCAGTACTTC.

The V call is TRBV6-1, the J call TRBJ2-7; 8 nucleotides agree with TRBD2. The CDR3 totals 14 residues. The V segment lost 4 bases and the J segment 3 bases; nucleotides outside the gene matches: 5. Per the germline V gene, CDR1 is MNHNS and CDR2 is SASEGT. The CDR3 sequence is CASSGRGGRYEQYF. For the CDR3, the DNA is TGTGCCAGCAGTGGGCGCGGGGGGCGCTACGAGCAGTACTTC.

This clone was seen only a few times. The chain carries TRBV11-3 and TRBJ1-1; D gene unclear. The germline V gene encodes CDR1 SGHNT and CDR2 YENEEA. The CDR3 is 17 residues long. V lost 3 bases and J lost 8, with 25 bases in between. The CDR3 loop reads CASSFDRSAIRTGEAFF. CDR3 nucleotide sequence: TGTGCCAGCAGCTTCGATCGAAGTGCGATCCGAACGGGAGAAGCTTTCTTT.

The CDR3 DNA reads as TGTGCCAGCAGCATAAATTCCTACGAGCAGTACTTC. It codes for CASSINSYEQYF. The rearrangement uses TRBV7-8 and TRBJ2-7, with D unresolved. Trimming took off 5 bases at V and 1 base at J, with 6 bases between the two ends. Germline V gene sequence: CDR1 SGHVS, CDR2 FQNEAQ. CDR3 length: 12 residues.